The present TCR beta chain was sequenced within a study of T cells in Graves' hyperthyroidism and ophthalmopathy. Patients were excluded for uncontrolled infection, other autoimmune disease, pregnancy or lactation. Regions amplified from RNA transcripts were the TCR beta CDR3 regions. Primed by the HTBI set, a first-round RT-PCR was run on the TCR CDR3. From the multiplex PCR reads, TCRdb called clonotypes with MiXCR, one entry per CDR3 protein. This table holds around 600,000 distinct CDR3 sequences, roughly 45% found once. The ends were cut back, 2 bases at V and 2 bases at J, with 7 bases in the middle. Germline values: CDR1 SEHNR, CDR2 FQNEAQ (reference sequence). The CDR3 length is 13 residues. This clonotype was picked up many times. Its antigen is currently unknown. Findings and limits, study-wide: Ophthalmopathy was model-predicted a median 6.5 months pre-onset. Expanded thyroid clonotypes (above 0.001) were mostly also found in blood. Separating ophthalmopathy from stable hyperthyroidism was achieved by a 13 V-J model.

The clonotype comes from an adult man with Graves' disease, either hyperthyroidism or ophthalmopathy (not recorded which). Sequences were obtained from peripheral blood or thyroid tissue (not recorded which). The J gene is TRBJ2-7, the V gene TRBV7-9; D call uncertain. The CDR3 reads CASSLLGTYEQYF. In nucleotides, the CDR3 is TGTGCCAGCAGCTTACTAGGGACCTACGAGCAGTACTTC.